These T cell receptor beta chains were read from a single sample in a study of blood T cell repertoires in COVID-19. The table came from immunoSEQ multiplex PCR; TCRdb's copy has only in-frame clones and leaves some out. Of about 200,000 clones in the sample, 65% to 85% were seen once. The specimen was peripheral blood. These receptors were taken from a human donor in a cohort sampled during active COVID-19. Both conserved end residues are part of each CDR3. The D gene is left open where the match is weak. Where a row states a size, it is once, few, many or the class of an expanded clone; other rows omit it.

clone_size: -; j_call: TRBJ1-1; d_call: TRBD1; v_call: TRBV19; cdr3_aa: CASDDRQGPLNTEAFF; cdr3_nt: TGTGCCAGCGACGACCGACAGGGCCCCTTGAACACTGAAGCTTTCTTT
clone_size: -; j_call: TRBJ1-5; d_call: TRBD1; v_call: TRBV18; cdr3_aa: CASSTSGTGVQPQHF; cdr3_nt: TGTGCCAGCTCAACCAGTGGGACAGGGGTTCAGCCCCAGCATTTT
clone_size: -; j_call: TRBJ1-1; d_call: -; v_call: TRBV19; cdr3_aa: CASSFRGKTEAFF; cdr3_nt: TGTGCCAGTAGTTTTAGGGGGAAAACTGAAGCTTTCTTT
clone_size: -; j_call: TRBJ1-5; d_call: TRBD1; v_call: TRBV6-6; cdr3_aa: CASSPGTGISQPQHF; cdr3_nt: TGTGCCAGCAGTCCCGGGACAGGGATCAGTCAGCCCCAGCATTTT
clone_size: -; j_call: TRBJ2-5; d_call: TRBD2; v_call: TRBV10-2; cdr3_aa: CASSLSGVETQYF; cdr3_nt: TGCGCCAGCAGTCTTAGCGGGGTGGAGACCCAGTACTTC
clone_size: few; j_call: TRBJ1-1; d_call: -; v_call: TRBV7-8; cdr3_aa: CASSLGAGNMNTEAFF; cdr3_nt: TGTGCCAGCAGCTTAGGGGCAGGAAATATGAACACTGAAGCTTTCTTT
clone_size: -; j_call: TRBJ2-7; d_call: TRBD1; v_call: TRBV19; cdr3_aa: CASSMTGSLTYEQYF; cdr3_nt: TGTGCCAGTAGTATGACAGGGTCGTTGACCTACGAGCAGTACTTC
clone_size: -; j_call: TRBJ2-3; d_call: -; v_call: TRBV6-2/TRBV6-3; cdr3_aa: CASGRRGTSTDTQYF; cdr3_nt: TGTGCCAGCGGCCGTCGGGGTACTAGCACAGATACGCAGTATTTT
clone_size: -; j_call: TRBJ2-1; d_call: -; v_call: TRBV6-5; cdr3_aa: CASAVAGYSYNEQFF; cdr3_nt: TGTGCCAGCGCCGTGGCGGGTTACTCCTACAATGAGCAGTTCTTC
clone_size: once; j_call: TRBJ2-3; d_call: TRBD1; v_call: TRBV5-1; cdr3_aa: CASSLQQGGDTQYF; cdr3_nt: TGCGCCAGCAGCTTACAACAGGGGGGAGATACGCAGTATTTT
clone_size: -; j_call: TRBJ2-5; d_call: -; v_call: TRBV7-9; cdr3_aa: CASSFPGGGETQYF; cdr3_nt: TGTGCCAGCAGCTTCCCCGGGGGTGGAGAGACCCAGTACTTC
clone_size: -; j_call: TRBJ2-7; d_call: -; v_call: TRBV12-2; cdr3_aa: CASRLGKGDEQYF; cdr3_nt: TGTGCAAGTCGCTTAGGGAAAGGGGACGAGCAGTACTTC
clone_size: -; j_call: TRBJ2-4; d_call: TRBD2; v_call: TRBV7-6; cdr3_aa: CASSPAEREASQGAKNIQYF; cdr3_nt: TGTGCCAGCAGCCCAGCCGAGCGGGAGGCCTCCCAAGGAGCCAAAAACATTCAGTACTTC
clone_size: -; j_call: TRBJ2-5; d_call: -; v_call: TRBV15; cdr3_aa: CATSFAGGETQYF; cdr3_nt: TGTGCCACCAGCTTCGCCGGAGGGGAGACCCAGTACTTC
clone_size: many; j_call: TRBJ2-7; d_call: TRBD2; v_call: TRBV4-1; cdr3_aa: CASSQEGLAGSYEQYF; cdr3_nt: TGCGCCAGCAGCCAAGAGGGACTAGCGGGGTCCTACGAGCAGTACTTC
clone_size: -; j_call: TRBJ1-1; d_call: -; v_call: TRBV23-1; cdr3_aa: CALGGRDRAMNTEAFF; cdr3_nt: TGCGCCCTTGGGGGGAGGGATCGGGCCATGAACACTGAAGCTTTCTTT
clone_size: -; j_call: TRBJ2-7; d_call: TRBD1; v_call: TRBV27; cdr3_aa: CASSLSVGDRGTYEQYF; cdr3_nt: TGTGCCAGCAGTTTGTCGGTGGGGGACAGGGGGACCTACGAGCAGTACTTC
clone_size: -; j_call: TRBJ2-3; d_call: -; v_call: TRBV12-3/TRBV12-4; cdr3_aa: CASTLTDTQYF; cdr3_nt: TGTGCCAGCACCCTCACAGATACGCAGTATTTT
clone_size: -; j_call: TRBJ2-7; d_call: TRBD2; v_call: TRBV5-1; cdr3_aa: CASSSLAGRSYEQYF; cdr3_nt: TGCGCCAGCAGCTCGCTAGCGGGGCGCTCCTACGAGCAGTACTTC
clone_size: -; j_call: TRBJ1-1; d_call: -; v_call: TRBV4-1; cdr3_aa: CASSQEAENTEAFF; cdr3_nt: TGCGCCAGCAGCCAAGAGGCGGAGAACACTGAAGCTTTCTTT
clone_size: once; j_call: TRBJ1-2; d_call: TRBD1; v_call: TRBV28; cdr3_aa: CASNLGQGVKGYTF; cdr3_nt: TGTGCCAGCAACTTAGGACAGGGGGTAAAGGGCTACACCTTC
clone_size: -; j_call: TRBJ1-1; d_call: -; v_call: TRBV29-1; cdr3_aa: CSVDPRLNTEAFF; cdr3_nt: TGCAGCGTTGACCCACGGTTGAACACTGAAGCTTTCTTT
clone_size: -; j_call: TRBJ2-2; d_call: TRBD1; v_call: TRBV5-1; cdr3_aa: CASSIRQGVNTGELFF; cdr3_nt: TGCGCCAGCAGCATACGACAGGGGGTAAACACCGGGGAGCTGTTTTTT
clone_size: -; j_call: TRBJ1-5; d_call: -; v_call: TRBV19; cdr3_aa: CASSTESRASNQPQHF; cdr3_nt: TGTGCCAGTAGCACAGAGTCCAGGGCTAGCAATCAGCCCCAGCATTTT
clone_size: -; j_call: TRBJ1-1; d_call: -; v_call: TRBV6-5; cdr3_aa: CASTTSLEAFF; cdr3_nt: TGTGCCAGCACCACAAGTCTTGAAGCTTTCTTT
clone_size: -; j_call: TRBJ2-1; d_call: -; v_call: TRBV28; cdr3_aa: CASTPTVTNEQFF; cdr3_nt: TGTGCCAGCACCCCGACAGTTACTAATGAGCAGTTCTTC
clone_size: -; j_call: TRBJ1-3; d_call: TRBD1; v_call: TRBV30; cdr3_aa: CAFRGPGNTIYF; cdr3_nt: TGTGCCTTCAGGGGGCCTGGAAACACCATATATTTT
clone_size: -; j_call: TRBJ2-3; d_call: TRBD2; v_call: TRBV7-2; cdr3_aa: CASSFSGGTDTQYF; cdr3_nt: TGTGCCAGCAGCTTTAGCGGGGGCACAGATACGCAGTATTTT